This TCR beta chain was retrieved from a study of cytomegalovirus exposure and HLA in healthy donors. Study-wide results and limits: Roughly uniform sequencing depth across donors was assumed, possibly incorrectly. HLA alleles were associated with 18,000 or so TCR beta sequences in a later analysis at 0.05 false discovery rate.

A remark on this clone: Its target is not known.

The PCR contained 60 Vbeta and 13 Jbeta primers. The assay was immunoSEQ multiplex PCR, and TCRdb's table has in-frame clones only and misses some. The table lists 150,000 to 200,000 clones, about 70% of them singletons. This CDR3 region has 14 residues. The germline V gene has CDR1 SGHNT and CDR2 YENEEA. The V and J ends lost 5 bases and 3 bases, in that order; junction bases with no gene match: 7. The sequencing sample was made of PBMCs. V is TRBV11-3 and J is TRBJ2-7; the match to TRBD1 covers 7 bases. The sequence came from a male donor in good health and CMV-seronegative. DNA for the CDR3: TGTGCCAGCAGCCGATCCGGGACAGTCTACGAGCAGTACTTC. Its protein product is CASSRSGTVYEQYF. Full variable domain (remainder filled in from reference TRBV11-3 and TRBJ2-7): EAGVVQSPRYKIIEKKQPVAFWCNPISGHNTLYWYLQNLGQGPELLIRYENEEAVDDSQLPKDRFSAERLKGVDSTLKIQPAELGDSAVYLCASSRSGTVYEQYFGPGTRLTVT.